These T cell receptor beta chains were read from a single sample in a study of T-cell reconstitution after alpha-beta-depleted transplantation in children. One entry per CDR3 protein results from TCRdb running MiXCR on the PCR reads. The sample holds 450,000 to 500,000 distinct CDR3 sequences; roughly an eighth are singletons and the top ten take about 5%. The sequenced sample was PBMCs from the stem cell graft donor, obtained from the stem cell graft. These receptors were obtained from a human donor who donated a stem cell graft to a child with combined immunodeficiency. Both conserved end residues are part of each CDR3. The D gene is left open where the match is weak. Clone size is not always given. Where it is, it says once, few, many or a class for expanded clones.

j_gene,abundance,d_gene,v_gene,CDR3aa,CDR3nt
TRBJ2-3,few,.,TRBV30,CAWSVQASTDTQYF,TGTGCCTGGAGTGTACAGGCTAGCACAGATACGCAGTATTTT
TRBJ2-7,many,.,TRBV4-3,CASSARISSSEQYF,TGCGCCAGCAGCGCTCGGATCTCGTCTAGCGAGCAGTACTTC
TRBJ2-7,many,.,TRBV5-1,CASSLEAASSYEQYF,TGCGCCAGCAGCTTGGAGGCCGCTAGCTCCTACGAGCAGTACTTC
TRBJ2-3,.,TRBD2,TRBV20-1,CSAPLAGSTDTQYF,TGCAGTGCGCCTCTAGCGGGGTCCACAGATACGCAGTATTTT
TRBJ2-3,many,TRBD1,TRBV12-3/TRBV12-4,CASSLSGTGYTDTQYF,TGTGCCAGCAGTTTATCCGGGACAGGGTATACAGATACGCAGTATTTT
TRBJ2-3,.,TRBD2,TRBV6-2/TRBV6-3,CASSSNTLGQGLGTSGGTDTQYF,TGTGCCAGCAGTTCCAATACCCTGGGACAGGGGTTGGGGACTAGCGGGGGCACAGATACGCAGTATTTT
TRBJ2-2,many,TRBD1,TRBV12-3/TRBV12-4,CASSLNRGRTGELFF,TGTGCCAGCAGCCTTAACAGGGGGAGGACCGGGGAGCTGTTTTTT
TRBJ2-1,few,TRBD1,TRBV24-1,CATSDPRQGRYNEQFF,TGTGCCACCAGTGACCCCCGACAGGGAAGATACAATGAGCAGTTCTTC
TRBJ2-7,few,.,TRBV25-1,CASSEGGGPRYEQYF,TGTGCCAGCAGTGAAGGTGGGGGACCCCGCTACGAGCAGTACTTC
TRBJ1-1,many,.,TRBV30,CAWRLPNTEAFF,TGTGCCTGGAGACTCCCGAACACTGAAGCTTTCTTT
TRBJ2-5,few,.,TRBV5-1,CASSVPLTQETQYF,TGCGCCAGCAGCGTGCCGTTGACCCAAGAGACCCAGTACTTC
TRBJ2-3,many,TRBD2,TRBV7-2,CASSSRTSGRPTDTQYF,TGTGCCAGCAGCTCCAGGACTAGCGGAAGACCCACAGATACGCAGTATTTT
TRBJ2-5,.,.,TRBV24-1,CATSDLRGGGETQYF,TGTGCCACCAGTGATTTGAGGGGGGGCGGGGAGACCCAGTACTTC
TRBJ1-5,.,TRBD1,TRBV7-2,CASSLDRDNQPQHF,TGTGCCAGCAGCTTGGACAGGGACAATCAGCCCCAGCATTTT
TRBJ2-5,many,.,TRBV7-9,CASSLGNPRETQYF,TGTGCCAGCAGCCTCGGGAACCCCCGGGAGACCCAGTACTTC